The rows below give T cell receptor beta chains drawn from one sample of a study of blood T cell repertoires in COVID-19. The method was immunoSEQ multiplex PCR; TCRdb's version includes in-frame clones alone and lacks a portion of them. The data hold 90,000 to 150,000 clones, with around three quarters observed a single time. Sequenced input: peripheral blood. These TCRs come from a woman older than 75 with acute or convalescent COVID-19. Both conserved end residues are part of each CDR3. D genes are given only for firm matches. Rows may omit the clone size; those that give it use once, few, many or a size class.

J,V,D,size,CDR3,DNA
TRBJ2-5,TRBV5-1,.,.,CASSLNLETQYF,TGCGCCAGCAGCTTAAACTTGGAGACCCAGTACTTC
TRBJ1-4,TRBV6-1,.,.,CASSEAAREKLFF,TGTGCCAGCAGTGAAGCGGCTCGTGAAAAACTGTTTTTT
TRBJ2-7,TRBV6-5,TRBD1,.,CACRRDRLVYEQYF,TGTGCCTGCCGACGGGACAGGTTGGTTTACGAGCAGTACTTC
TRBJ1-4,TRBV5-4,TRBD1,.,CASSLRTGVNEKLFF,TGTGCCAGCAGCTTGCGGACAGGGGTTAATGAAAAACTGTTTTTT
TRBJ1-2,TRBV28,.,.,CASSSKGRRDGYTF,TGTGCCAGCAGTTCGAAGGGCCGGAGGGATGGCTACACCTTC
TRBJ2-1,TRBV28,.,.,CASSNRGEQFF,TGTGCCAGCAGCAATAGGGGTGAGCAGTTCTTC
TRBJ2-3,TRBV7-2,TRBD2,.,CASSLGLASTDTQYF,TGTGCCAGCAGCTTGGGACTAGCCTCCACAGATACGCAGTATTTT
TRBJ2-7,TRBV11-2,TRBD1,.,CASSRTGGGAEQYF,TGTGCCAGCAGCAGGACAGGGGGTGGGGCCGAGCAGTACTTC
TRBJ2-7,TRBV7-2,.,.,CASGGAGAYEQYF,TGTGCCAGCGGGGGGGCCGGGGCCTACGAGCAGTACTTC
TRBJ2-6,TRBV18,TRBD1,few,CASSPGQGVSGANVLTF,TGTGCCAGCTCACCAGGGCAGGGGGTGAGTGGGGCCAACGTCCTGACTTTC